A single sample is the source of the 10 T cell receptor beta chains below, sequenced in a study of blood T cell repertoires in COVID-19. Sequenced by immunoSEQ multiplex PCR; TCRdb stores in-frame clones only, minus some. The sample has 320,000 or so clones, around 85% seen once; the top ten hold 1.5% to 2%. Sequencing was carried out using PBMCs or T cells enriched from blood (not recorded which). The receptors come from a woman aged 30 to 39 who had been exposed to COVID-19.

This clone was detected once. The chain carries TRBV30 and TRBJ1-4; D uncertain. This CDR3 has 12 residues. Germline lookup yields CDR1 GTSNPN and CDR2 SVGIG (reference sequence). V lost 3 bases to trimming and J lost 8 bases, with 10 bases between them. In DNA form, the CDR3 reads TGTGCCTGGAGCGGAGGGTACGAAAAACTGTTTTTT. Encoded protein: CAWSGGYEKLFF.

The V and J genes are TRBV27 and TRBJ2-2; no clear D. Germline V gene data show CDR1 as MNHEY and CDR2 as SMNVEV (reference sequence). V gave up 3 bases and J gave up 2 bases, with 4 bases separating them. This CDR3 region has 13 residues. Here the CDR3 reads CASSFGNTGELFF. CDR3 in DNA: TGTGCCAGCAGTTTTGGCAACACCGGGGAGCTGTTTTTT.

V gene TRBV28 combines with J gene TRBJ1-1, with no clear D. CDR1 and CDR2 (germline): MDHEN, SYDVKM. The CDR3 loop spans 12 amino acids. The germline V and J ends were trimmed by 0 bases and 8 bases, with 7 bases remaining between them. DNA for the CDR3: TGTGCCAGCAGTTTATGGGGCCGCGAAGCTTTCTTT. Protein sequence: CASSLWGREAFF.

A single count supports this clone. CDR3 DNA sequence: TGTGCCAGCAGTTACCTAGCAAAGGGCGCAGATACGCAGTATTTT. Amino acids: CASSYLAKGADTQYF. This chain connects TRBV6-5 to TRBJ2-3; possibly TRBD2 for D (5 bases). The germline V gene has CDR1 MNHEY and CDR2 SVGAGI. The length of the CDR3 is 15 residues. The V gene lost 2 bases and the J gene lost 4 bases, with 13 bases spanning the gap.

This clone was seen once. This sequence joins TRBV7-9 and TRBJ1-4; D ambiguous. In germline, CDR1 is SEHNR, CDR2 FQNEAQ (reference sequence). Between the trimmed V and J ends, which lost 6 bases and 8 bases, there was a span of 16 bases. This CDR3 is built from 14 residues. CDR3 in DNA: TGTGCCAGCAGTCTGTCAGAGGAGTCGGAAAAACTGTTTTTT. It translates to CASSLSEESEKLFF.

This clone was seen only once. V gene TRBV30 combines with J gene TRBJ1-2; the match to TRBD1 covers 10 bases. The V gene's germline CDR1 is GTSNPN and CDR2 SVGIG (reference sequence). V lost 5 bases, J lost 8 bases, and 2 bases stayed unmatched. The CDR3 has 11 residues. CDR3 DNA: TGTGCCTGGTGGGACAGGGGCGGCTACACCTTC. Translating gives CAWWDRGGYTF.

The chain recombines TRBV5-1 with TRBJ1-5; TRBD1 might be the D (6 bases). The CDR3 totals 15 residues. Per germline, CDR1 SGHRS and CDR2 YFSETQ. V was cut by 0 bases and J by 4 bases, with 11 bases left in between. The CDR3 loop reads CASSLDRADNQPQHF. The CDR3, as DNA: TGCGCCAGCAGCTTGGACAGGGCGGATAATCAGCCCCAGCATTTT. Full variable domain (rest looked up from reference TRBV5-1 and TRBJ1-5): KAGVTQTPRYLIKTRGQQVTLSCSPISGHRSVSWYQQTPGQGLQFLFEYFSETQRNKGNFPGRFSGRQFSNSRSEMNVSTLELGDSALYLCASSLDRADNQPQHFGDGTRLSIL.

CDR3 sequence: CASSYPAGNGYTF. CDR3 nucleotide sequence: TGTGCCAGCAGTTACCCGGCAGGGAATGGCTACACCTTC. The V gene is TRBV6-5, the J gene TRBJ1-2; perhaps TRBD1 as D (5 bases). Germline CDR1 is MNHEY and CDR2 is SVGAGI. The CDR3 runs to 13 residues. The germline V and J ends were trimmed by 2 bases and 6 bases, with 10 bases remaining between them.

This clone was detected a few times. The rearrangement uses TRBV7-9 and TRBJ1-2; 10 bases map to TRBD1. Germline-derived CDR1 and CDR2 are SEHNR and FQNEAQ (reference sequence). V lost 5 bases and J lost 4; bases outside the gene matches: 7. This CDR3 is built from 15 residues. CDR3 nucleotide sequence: TGTGCCAGCAGCCCAAGGGACAGGGGCGGCTATGGCTACACCTTC. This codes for CASSPRDRGGYGYTF. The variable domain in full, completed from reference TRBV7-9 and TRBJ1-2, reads DTGVSQNPRHKITKRGQNVTFRCDPISEHNRLYWYRQTLGQGPEFLTYFQNEAQLEKSRLLSDRFSAERPKGSFSTLEIQRTEQGDSAMYLCASSPRDRGGYGYTFGSGTRLTVV.

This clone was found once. Written as DNA, the CDR3 is TGTGCCAGCAGTTACGGACAGGTTAACACCGGGGAGCTGTTTTTT. Its translation is CASSYGQVNTGELFF. The rearrangement uses TRBV6-5 and TRBJ2-2; 7 bases line up with TRBD1. This CDR3 spans 15 amino acids. J gave up 2 bases and V 2 bases, and 2 bases lay outside the gene matches. CDR1 and CDR2 (germline): MNHEY, SVGAGI.